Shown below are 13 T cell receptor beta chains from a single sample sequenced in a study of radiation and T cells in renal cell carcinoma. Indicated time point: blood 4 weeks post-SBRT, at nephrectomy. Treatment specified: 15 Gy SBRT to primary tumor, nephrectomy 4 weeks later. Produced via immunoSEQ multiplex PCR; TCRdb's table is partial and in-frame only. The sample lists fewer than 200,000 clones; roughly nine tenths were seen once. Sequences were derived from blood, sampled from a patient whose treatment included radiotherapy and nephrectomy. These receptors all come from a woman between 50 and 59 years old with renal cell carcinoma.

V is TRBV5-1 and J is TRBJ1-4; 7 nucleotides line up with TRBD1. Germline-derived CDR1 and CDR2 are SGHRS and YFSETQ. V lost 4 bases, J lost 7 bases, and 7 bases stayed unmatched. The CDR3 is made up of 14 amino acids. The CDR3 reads CASSREGAGEKLFF. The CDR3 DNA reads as TGCGCCAGCAGCCGGGAGGGGGCGGGTGAAAAACTGTTTTTT.

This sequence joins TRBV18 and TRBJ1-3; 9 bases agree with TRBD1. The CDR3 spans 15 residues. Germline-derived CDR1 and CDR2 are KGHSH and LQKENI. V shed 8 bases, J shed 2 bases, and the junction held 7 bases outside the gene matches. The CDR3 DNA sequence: TGTGCCAGCACCTCTACAGGGGGCACTGGAAACACCATATATTTT. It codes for CASTSTGGTGNTIYF.

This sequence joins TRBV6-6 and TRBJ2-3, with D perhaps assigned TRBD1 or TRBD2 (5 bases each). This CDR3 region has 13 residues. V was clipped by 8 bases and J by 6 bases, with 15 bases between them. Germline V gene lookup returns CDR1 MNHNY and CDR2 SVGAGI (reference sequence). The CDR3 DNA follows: TGTGCCAGCGGGGGACCCTTCTGGGATACGCAGTATTTT. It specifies CASGGPFWDTQYF.

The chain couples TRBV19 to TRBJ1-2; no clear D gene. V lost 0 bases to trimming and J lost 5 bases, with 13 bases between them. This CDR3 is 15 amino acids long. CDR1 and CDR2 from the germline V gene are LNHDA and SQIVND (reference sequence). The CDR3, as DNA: TGTGCCAGTAGTATAGATAATATCGGACGGTATGGCTACACCTTC. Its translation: CASSIDNIGRYGYTF. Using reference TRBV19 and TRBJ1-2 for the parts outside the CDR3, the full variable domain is DGGITQSPKYLFRKEGQNVTLSCEQNLNHDAMYWYRQDPGQGLRLIYYSQIVNDFQKGDIAEGYSVSREKKESFPLTVTSAQKNPTAFYLCASSIDNIGRYGYTFGSGTRLTVV.

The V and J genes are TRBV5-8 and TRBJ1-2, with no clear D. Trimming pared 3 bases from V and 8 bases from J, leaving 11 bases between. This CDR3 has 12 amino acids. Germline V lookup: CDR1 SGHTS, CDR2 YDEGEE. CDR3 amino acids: CASSYIAGGYTF. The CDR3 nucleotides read TGTGCCAGCAGCTACATAGCCGGCGGCTACACCTTC. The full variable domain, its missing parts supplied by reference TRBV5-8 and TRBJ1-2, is EAGVTQSPTHLIKTRGQQATLRCSPISGHTSVYWYQQALGLGLQFLLWYDEGEERNRGNFPPRFSGRQFPNYSSELNVNALELEDSALYLCASSYIAGGYTFGSGTRLTVV.

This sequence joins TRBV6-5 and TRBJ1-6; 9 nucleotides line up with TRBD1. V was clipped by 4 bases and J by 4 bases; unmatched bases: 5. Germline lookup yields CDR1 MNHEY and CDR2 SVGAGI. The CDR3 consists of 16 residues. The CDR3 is CASSWGTGRYNSPLHF. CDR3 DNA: TGTGCCAGCAGTTGGGGGACAGGGCGATATAATTCACCCCTCCACTTT.

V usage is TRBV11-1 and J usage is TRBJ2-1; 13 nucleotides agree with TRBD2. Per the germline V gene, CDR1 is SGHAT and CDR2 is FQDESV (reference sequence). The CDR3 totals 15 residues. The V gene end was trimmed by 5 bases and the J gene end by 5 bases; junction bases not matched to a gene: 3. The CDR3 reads CASSPTSGGDNEQFF. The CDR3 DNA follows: TGTGCCAGCAGCCCTACTAGCGGGGGGGACAATGAGCAGTTCTTC.

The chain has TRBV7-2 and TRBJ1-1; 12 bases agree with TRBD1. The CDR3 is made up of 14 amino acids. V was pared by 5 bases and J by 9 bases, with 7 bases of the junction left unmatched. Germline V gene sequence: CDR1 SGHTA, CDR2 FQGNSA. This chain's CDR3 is CASSPGTGGLKAFF. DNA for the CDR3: TGTGCCAGCAGCCCGGGGACAGGGGGCTTAAAAGCTTTCTTT.

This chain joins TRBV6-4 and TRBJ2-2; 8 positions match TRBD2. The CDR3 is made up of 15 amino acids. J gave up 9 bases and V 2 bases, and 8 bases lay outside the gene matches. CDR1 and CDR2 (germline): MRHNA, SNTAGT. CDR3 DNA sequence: TGTGCCAGCAGTGACCCGGGGGGGCTCAAACGGGAGCTGTTTTTT. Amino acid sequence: CASSDPGGLKRELFF.

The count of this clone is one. CDR3 region: CASMWGSAEKLFF. For the CDR3, the DNA is TGTGCCAGCATGTGGGGCAGTGCAGAAAAACTGTTTTTT. This chain uses TRBV2 with TRBJ1-4; possible D gene TRBD1, 5 bases. Trimming removed 7 bases from V and 8 bases from J, with 14 bases in between. The germline gives CDR1 SNHLY, CDR2 FYNNEI. There are 13 residues in the CDR3.

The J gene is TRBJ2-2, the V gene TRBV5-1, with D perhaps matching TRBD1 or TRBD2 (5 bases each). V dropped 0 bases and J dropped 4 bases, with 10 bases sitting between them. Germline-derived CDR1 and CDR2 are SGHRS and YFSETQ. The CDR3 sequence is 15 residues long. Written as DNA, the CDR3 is TGCGCCAGCAGCTTGGGGACCGGGGCCACCGGGGAGCTGTTTTTT. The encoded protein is CASSLGTGATGELFF.

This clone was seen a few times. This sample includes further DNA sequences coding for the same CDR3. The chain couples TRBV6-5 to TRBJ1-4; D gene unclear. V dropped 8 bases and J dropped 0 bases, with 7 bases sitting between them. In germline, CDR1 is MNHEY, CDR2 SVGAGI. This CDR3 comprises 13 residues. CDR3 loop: CASSGATNEKLFF. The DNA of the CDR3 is TGTGCCAGCTCTGGGGCAACTAATGAAAAACTGTTTTTT.

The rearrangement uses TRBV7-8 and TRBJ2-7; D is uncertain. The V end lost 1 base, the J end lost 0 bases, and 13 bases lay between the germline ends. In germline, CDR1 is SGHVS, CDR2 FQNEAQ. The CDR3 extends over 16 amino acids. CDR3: CASSLDSPRSSYEQYF. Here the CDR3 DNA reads TGTGCCAGCAGCTTAGACAGCCCGAGATCCTCCTACGAGCAGTACTTC.